This is a list of T cell receptor beta chains from one sample in a study of cytomegalovirus exposure and HLA in healthy donors. Clones were sequenced by immunoSEQ multiplex PCR, and TCRdb holds only the in-frame ones, with some missing. Of some 150,000 clones listed, approximately 70% are singletons. The sample comprised PBMCs. These receptors were obtained from a woman aged 55-75 years in good health and CMV-seropositive. Each CDR3 is given without its conserved first and last residue. Each record gives: V gene, D gene, J gene, CDR3 protein. The D gene is left open where the match is weak.

>TRBV5-1|TRBD1|TRBJ1-1
ASSQTGGLNTEAF
>TRBV29-1|.|TRBJ1-1
SVAELGRATEAF
>TRBV11-2|.|TRBJ2-3
ASSLWSSVSSTDTQY
>TRBV5-6|.|TRBJ2-1
ASSLAGGGRPYNEQF
>TRBV7-2|TRBD2|TRBJ2-7
ASSPGLAVNYEQY
>TRBV28|.|TRBJ1-4
ASSFAPGGMGEKLF
>TRBV19|TRBD1|TRBJ2-7
ASSIAGQGLYEQY
>TRBV18|TRBD1|TRBJ1-2
ASSPYSTNTGDYGYT
>TRBV6-5|.|TRBJ1-2
ASSYSQKNYGYT
>TRBV9|.|TRBJ2-1
ASSLRGEQF
>TRBV10-2|.|TRBJ1-1
ASSERLVDTEAF
>TRBV6-1|.|TRBJ2-6
ASSEAGRGATSGANVLT
>TRBV9|TRBD1|TRBJ1-2
ASSTSGTGAHQGGYT
>TRBV7-3|.|TRBJ2-2
ASSLGTRELF
>TRBV7-9|TRBD2|TRBJ2-3
ASSLLGRGATDTQY
>TRBV2|.|TRBJ2-5
ASSEAVVKSETQY
>TRBV5-6|TRBD2|TRBJ2-1
ASSLVASGSTVDEQF
>TRBV5-6|TRBD1|TRBJ1-2
ASSFGQANYGYT
>TRBV7-2|TRBD1|TRBJ1-1
ASSLAMRQGGNSF
>TRBV20-1|.|TRBJ1-2
SATGFSGYT
>TRBV27|TRBD1|TRBJ1-1
ASKTGVVAEAF
>TRBV4-2|TRBD2|TRBJ2-3
ASSPPAASGRSDTQY
>TRBV5-1|TRBD2|TRBJ2-7
ASSLSSGSGEQY
>TRBV6-5|.|TRBJ2-1
ASRYLGSLYNEQF
>TRBV6-6|TRBD1|TRBJ1-4
ASRGQGPPDEKLF
>TRBV19|TRBD1|TRBJ1-3
ASSPQGLSGNTIY
>TRBV15|TRBD2|TRBJ2-1
ATSRISYGRAIDEQF
>TRBV4-1|.|TRBJ2-5
ASSRVEGSGNQETQY
>TRBV10-3|TRBD1|TRBJ1-1
AISSFDRGRSEAF
>TRBV5-1|TRBD2|TRBJ2-1
ASSFTSGTYNEQF
>TRBV28|TRBD1|TRBJ2-1
ASTIRQGSYNEQF
>TRBV2|TRBD1|TRBJ1-4
ASSTTGTGIEKLF
>TRBV5-1|.|TRBJ2-3
ASSSLQGGDWDTQY
>TRBV19|TRBD1|TRBJ1-2
ASSILAGGYDYT
>TRBV30|.|TRBJ1-2
AWSVGSGEGYT
>TRBV19|TRBD2|TRBJ2-7
ASSIIWASGERPYEQY
>TRBV7-6|.|TRBJ1-1
ASSLTAKNTEAF
>TRBV5-1|.|TRBJ1-4
ASSLGAREKLF
>TRBV28|TRBD2|TRBJ2-1
ASSPRAGVTYNEQF
>TRBV11-2|.|TRBJ2-3
ASSRDGGSTDTQY
>TRBV19|TRBD1|TRBJ1-2
ASTPGQGPNYGYT
>TRBV28|TRBD1|TRBJ2-1
ASSPNRDRGRGEQF
>TRBV2|.|TRBJ1-1
ASVEGLGTEAF
>TRBV2|.|TRBJ1-5
ASSEYREQPQH
>TRBV28|.|TRBJ2-1
ASSFDRTDYNEQF
>TRBV7-9|.|TRBJ2-1
ASSLEGAAASYNEQF
>TRBV28|TRBD1|TRBJ2-7
ASRPPGQGAYEQY
>TRBV5-4|.|TRBJ2-1
ASSSDRLGEQF
>TRBV5-1|TRBD2|TRBJ2-7
ASSSDPGLAGDEQY